The T cell receptor (beta chain) under discussion was sequenced for a study of blood T cell repertoires in COVID-19. Assay: immunoSEQ multiplex PCR; the TCRdb copy retains only in-frame clones and omits some. Altogether over 200,000 clones are present, around nine tenths being singletons, with the ten largest covering about 4.8%. Germline V lookup: CDR1 SNHLY, CDR2 FYNNEI. The CDR3 runs to 14 residues. Trimming shortened V by 6 bases and J by 3 bases, and 12 bases separated the two germline ends. Specimen: peripheral blood. The chain has TRBV2 and TRBJ1-5, with a possible D match to TRBD1 (6 bases). The sequence was obtained from a woman in her forties with acute or convalescent COVID-19. CDR3 residues: CASRVDSTNQPQHF. The CDR3 bases are TGTGCCAGCAGGGTGGACAGTACCAATCAGCCCCAGCATTTT.